The following is a TCR beta chain sequence with its context. V lost 6 bases and J 3 bases, leaving 12 bases between the germline ends. CDR3 length: 13 residues. From germline, CDR1 is SGHRS and CDR2 YFSETQ. These data belong to a study of T cells after somatic rescue of genetic block. The assay was immunoSEQ multiplex PCR, and TCRdb's table has in-frame clones only and misses some. The sample lists some 10,000 clones; around 73% were seen once. Sequenced sample: peripheral blood mononuclear cells (PBMCs). This receptor was taken from a boy aged 10-17 years. The chain is built from TRBV5-1 and TRBJ1-1, with D possibly being TRBD1 (5 bases). This CDR3 reads CASTAGADTEAFF. In DNA form, the CDR3 reads TGCGCCAGCACTGCCGGGGCCGACACTGAAGCTTTCTTT.